These 10 T cell receptor beta chains share one sample of origin, sequenced in a study of T cells in tumors after PD-1 blockade. Clones were sequenced by immunoSEQ multiplex PCR, and TCRdb holds only the in-frame ones, with some missing. The repertoire has 23,000 or so clones, about 82% of them found once; the top ten carry approximately 12%. Sample: PBMCs, taken after anti-PD-1 treatment. Source of these receptors: a human donor with basal cell carcinoma.

The chain uses TRBV2 and TRBJ2-4; 7 nucleotides match TRBD1. CDR3 length: 13 residues. Looked up from germline, CDR1 is SNHLY and CDR2 is FYNNEI. J gave up 7 bases and V 7 bases, and 7 bases lay outside the gene matches. The CDR3 DNA sequence: TGTGCCAGCAACCGACAGGGTATGAACATTCAGTACTTC. Residues: CASNRQGMNIQYF. The whole variable domain, remainder taken from reference TRBV2 and TRBJ2-4, is EPEVTQTPSHQVTQMGQEVILRCVPISNHLYFYWYRQILGQKVEFLVSFYNNEISEKSEIFDDQFSVERPDGSNFTLKIRSTKLEDSAMYFCASNRQGMNIQYFGAGTRLSVL.

V usage is TRBV5-1 and J usage is TRBJ2-7; 7 bases agree with TRBD1. Germline CDR1 is SGHRS and CDR2 is YFSETQ. Losses at the gene ends were 4 bases for V and 4 bases for J; bases not matched to a gene: 5. The CDR3 has 13 residues. The CDR3 spells CASSPGTAYEQYF. The CDR3 nucleotides are TGCGCCAGCAGCCCTGGGACAGCATACGAGCAGTACTTC.

The gene calls are TRBV18 and TRBJ1-1; the D gene is possibly TRBD1 (6 bases). CDR1 and CDR2 from the germline V gene are KGHSH and LQKENI. The V end lost 1 base, the J end lost 6 bases, and 12 bases lay between the germline ends. The CDR3 covers 14 residues. The CDR3 sequence: CASSPQGGLAEAFF. The CDR3 region has the DNA TGTGCCAGCTCACCACAGGGGGGTTTGGCTGAAGCTTTCTTT.

This clone was detected once. The V gene is TRBV5-4, the J gene TRBJ2-7; 7 positions agree with TRBD1. The CDR3 spans 14 residues. Losses at the gene ends were 4 bases for V and 2 bases for J; bases not matched to a gene: 6. CDR1 SGHNT and CDR2 YYREEE come from the germline V gene (reference sequence). The DNA of the CDR3 is TGTGCCAGCAGCCGTCGGGGACAGACCTACGAGCAGTACTTC. The encoded protein is CASSRRGQTYEQYF.

This clone appeared a single time. V is TRBV6-5 and J is TRBJ2-5; no clear D. The V and J ends lost 1 base and 2 bases respectively, with 14 bases between them. The CDR3 spans 16 residues. In germline, CDR1 is MNHEY, CDR2 SVGAGI. CDR3 sequence: CASSYLGGATQETQYF. In DNA, the CDR3 is TGTGCCAGCAGTTACTTAGGCGGAGCGACACAAGAGACCCAGTACTTC.

The chain links TRBV9 to TRBJ2-1, with D perhaps TRBD2 (5 bases). Germline V lookup: CDR1 SGDLS, CDR2 YYNGEE. V was shortened by 4 bases and J by 8 bases, with 25 bases between the two germline ends. The CDR3 is 17 residues long. The CDR3 loop reads CASSPRLHQNSWHEQFF. CDR3 sequence (DNA): TGTGCCAGCAGCCCACGACTACATCAGAATTCGTGGCATGAGCAGTTCTTC.

CDR3 DNA: TGTGCCAGCAGCTTAGCGTTGGATTCACCCCTCCACTTT. This gives the protein CASSLALDSPLHF. This chain connects TRBV7-8 to TRBJ1-6; D gene uncertain. Germline assignment: CDR1 SGHVS and CDR2 FQNEAQ. The germline V and J ends were trimmed by 0 bases and 8 bases, with 5 bases remaining between them. The CDR3 runs to 13 residues.

The CDR3 here is CASSLQGYTDTQYF. The CDR3 nucleotides are TGCGCCAGCAGCTTACAAGGTTACACAGATACGCAGTATTTT. This rearrangement joins TRBV5-1 to TRBJ2-3, with D hard to call. The CDR3 extends over 14 amino acids. The germline V gene encodes CDR1 SGHRS and CDR2 YFSETQ. Trimming took 2 bases from V and 2 from J, leaving 9 bases between them.

The chain employs TRBV18 and TRBJ1-2; D is ambiguous. Looked up from germline, CDR1 is KGHSH and CDR2 is LQKENI. The V gene lost 6 bases and the J gene lost 6 bases, with 8 bases spanning the gap. The CDR3 loop spans 11 amino acids. CDR3 DNA sequence: TGTGCCAGCTCCGCCCAGGATGGCTACACCTTC. Its protein product is CASSAQDGYTF.

This clone was observed a few times. The chain has TRBV9 and TRBJ1-5; TRBD1 might be the D (5 bases). V was cut by 3 bases and J by 0 bases, with 10 bases left in between. This CDR3 is 15 amino acids long. Germline CDR1 reads SGDLS; CDR2 reads YYNGEE. This CDR3 reads CASSAGGVSNQPQHF. CDR3 DNA sequence: TGTGCCAGCAGCGCTGGGGGGGTTAGCAATCAGCCCCAGCATTTT.